Listed here are 22 T cell receptor beta chains from one sample, sequenced in a study of beta chain features in type 1 diabetes. Their antigens remain unidentified. Study conclusions and caveats: Among patients with Type 1 diabetes, TCRB CDR3s were moderately but significantly shorter in every one of the four CD4+ subsets.

Expressed TCRB transcripts were sequenced after all isolated RNA was converted to cDNA. Method: immunoSEQ multiplex PCR; TCRdb's copy keeps in-frame clones and lacks some. The sample yields some 290,000 clones, approximately 25% seen once. Sequenced sample: naive CD4+ T cells from blood. The receptors derive from a woman aged 30 to 39 with type 1 diabetes.

The chain links TRBV7-3 to TRBJ2-1, with 7 bases identical to TRBD2. This CDR3 has 15 residues. Trimming took 2 bases from V and 5 from J; bases not matched to a gene: 6. Germline V lookup: CDR1 SGHTA, CDR2 FQGTGA. In DNA form, the CDR3 reads TGTGCCAGCAGCTTATGGGGGGGAGTTAACAATGAGCAGTTCTTC. This codes for CASSLWGGVNNEQFF.

This clone has more than one count but fewer than ten. The rearrangement uses TRBV29-1 and TRBJ2-3; tentative D call: TRBD2 (7 bases). The germline V and J ends were trimmed by 6 bases and 4 bases, with 23 bases remaining between them. CDR3 length: 16 residues. The germline V gene has CDR1 SQVTM and CDR2 ANQGSEA. In DNA, the CDR3 is TGCAGCGTGAAAGGGGGACTACCCGTTGGGGCAGATACGCAGTATTTT. Amino acid sequence: CSVKGGLPVGADTQYF.

V and J are TRBV11-1 and TRBJ1-1, with D maybe TRBD1 (6 bases). The CDR3 consists of 14 residues. Germline CDR1 is SGHAT and CDR2 is FQDESV (reference sequence). V gave up 7 bases and J gave up 1 base, with 13 bases separating them. For the CDR3, the DNA is TGTGCCAGCATCAGAGGGACATCGAACACTGAAGCTTTCTTT. This codes for CASIRGTSNTEAFF.

This clone was seen a handful of times. The chain links TRBV28 to TRBJ2-1, with 7 positions matching TRBD2. This CDR3 spans 16 amino acids. V shed 5 bases, J shed 6 bases, and the junction held 13 bases outside the gene matches. Per the germline V gene, CDR1 is MDHEN and CDR2 is SYDVKM. The CDR3 loop reads CASSPHRGREINEQFF. CDR3 in DNA: TGTGCCAGCAGTCCCCATCGTGGGCGGGAGATCAATGAGCAGTTCTTC.

In this sample, this clone turned up a few times. The chain links TRBV19 to TRBJ1-2; a weak D match, TRBD1 (5 bases). The V and J ends lost 5 bases and 4 bases respectively, with 17 bases between them. Germline-derived CDR1 and CDR2 are LNHDA and SQIVND (reference sequence). This CDR3 comprises 15 residues. The CDR3 coding sequence is TGTGCCAGTAGTCTTGGGGGGAATTCGGGCTATGGCTACACCTTC. Encoded protein: CASSLGGNSGYGYTF.

V and J are TRBV11-2 and TRBJ2-1, with D possibly matching TRBD2 (6 bases). The CDR3 extends over 16 amino acids. The ends were cut back, 0 bases at V and 4 bases at J, with 13 bases in the middle. Germline V gene lookup returns CDR1 SGHAT and CDR2 FQNNGV. CDR3 sequence reads: CASSLEEGWMYNEQFF. The CDR3 DNA is TGTGCCAGCAGCTTAGAGGAGGGATGGATGTACAATGAGCAGTTCTTC.

This chain connects TRBV7-9 to TRBJ2-3, with 12 bases lining up with TRBD2. J gave up 5 bases and V 6 bases, and 3 bases lay outside the gene matches. Germline values: CDR1 SEHNR, CDR2 FQNEAQ (reference sequence). CDR3 length: 14 residues. CDR3 DNA: TGTGCCAGCAGTGTGACTAGCGGGAGAGATACGCAGTATTTT. This codes for CASSVTSGRDTQYF.

This clone was seen more than once but under ten times. J is TRBJ1-5 and V is TRBV2; possibly TRBD1 for D (5 bases). This CDR3 is built from 15 residues. V dropped 3 bases and J dropped 2 bases, with 11 bases sitting between them. Germline CDR1 and CDR2: SNHLY and FYNNEI. The DNA for the CDR3 is TGTGCCAGCAGTGATCCGGGGGAGCGCAATCAGCCCCAGCATTTT. Translating it yields CASSDPGERNQPQHF.

The gene calls are TRBV6-5 and TRBJ1-2; TRBD1 might be the D (5 bases). V lost 6 bases and J 4 bases, leaving 12 bases between the germline ends. Germline V gives CDR1 MNHEY, CDR2 SVGAGI. This CDR3 spans 13 amino acids. This CDR3 reads CASSFDSLYGYTF. DNA for the CDR3: TGTGCCAGCAGCTTCGACAGCCTCTATGGCTACACCTTC.

This clone appeared a few times. This rearrangement joins TRBV7-9 to TRBJ1-1; no definite D call. The CDR3 covers 14 residues. Per the germline V gene, CDR1 is SEHNR and CDR2 is FQNEAQ (reference sequence). V shed 5 bases and J shed 5 bases, with 15 bases lying between them. DNA of the CDR3: TGTGCCAGCAGCCGCGGGGAGGTGGGTACTGAAGCTTTCTTT. The encoded protein is CASSRGEVGTEAFF.

This clone was recorded a few times. The rearrangement joins TRBV28 to TRBJ1-2, with D maybe TRBD1 (5 bases). Between the trimmed V and J ends, which lost 9 bases and 4 bases, there was a span of 15 bases. Looked up from germline, CDR1 is MDHEN and CDR2 is SYDVKM. This CDR3 has 13 amino acids. The CDR3 protein is CASSAGSPYGYTF. The CDR3, as DNA: TGTGCCAGTTCTGCAGGGTCCCCCTATGGCTACACCTTC.

This clone has more than one count but fewer than ten. The chain couples TRBV10-3 to TRBJ1-1; TRBD1 matches at 7 bases. The CDR3 spans 14 residues. The V segment lost 10 bases and the J segment 7 bases; nucleotides outside the gene matches: 15. Germline V CDR1 and CDR2: ENHRY, SYGVKD. CDR3 DNA: TGTGCCACAAACCCCGGGCAGGGGGGTGGTGAAGCTTTCTTT. Protein sequence: CATNPGQGGGEAFF.

The chain recombines TRBV4-2 with TRBJ2-1; 12 bases map to TRBD2. The V gene end was trimmed by 2 bases and the J gene end by 8 bases; junction bases not matched to a gene: 1. The germline gives CDR1 LGHNA, CDR2 YNFKEQ. The CDR3 totals 14 residues. CDR3 bases: TGTGCCAGCAGCCAACTAGCGGGAGGGGATGAGCAGTTCTTC. Translating gives CASSQLAGGDEQFF.

The chain is built from TRBV29-1 and TRBJ2-5; D gene uncertain. V was cut by 7 bases and J by 1 base, with 10 bases left in between. The CDR3 covers 12 residues. Germline CDR1 reads SQVTM; CDR2 reads ANQGSEA. Here the CDR3 DNA reads TGCAGCGCCCGAGACACCCAAGAGACCCAGTACTTC. This gives the protein CSARDTQETQYF.

This clone was picked up a small number of times. This chain joins TRBV27 and TRBJ1-2; no clear D. The ends were cut back, 7 bases at V and 5 bases at J, with 20 bases in the middle. Germline CDR1 MNHEY, CDR2 SMNVEV (reference sequence). The CDR3 length is 15 residues. The CDR3 loop reads CASTPGLRMNYGYTF. In DNA, the CDR3 is TGTGCCAGCACCCCAGGACTTAGAATGAATTATGGCTACACCTTC.

Only a few counts were recorded for this clone. The rearrangement joins TRBV4-1 to TRBJ2-3, with D tentatively TRBD2 (7 bases). The CDR3 is 15 residues long. Trimming shortened V by 4 bases and J by 4 bases, and 15 bases separated the two germline ends. Germline lookup yields CDR1 MGHRA and CDR2 YSYEKL. Written as DNA, the CDR3 is TGCGCCAGCAGCCCCCCAGGGGCGGGAGCAGATACGCAGTATTTT. This codes for CASSPPGAGADTQYF.

This CDR3 is CASSRTDRAHGGELFF. In DNA form, the CDR3 reads TGTGCCAGCAGCCGAACCGACAGGGCGCACGGCGGGGAGCTGTTTTTT. This chain links TRBV9 with TRBJ2-2, with 7 positions matching TRBD1. V was clipped by 4 bases and J by 7 bases; unmatched bases: 13. The CDR3 loop spans 16 amino acids. Germline assignment: CDR1 SGDLS and CDR2 YYNGEE.

This clone has a single count. The genes are TRBV25-1 and TRBJ1-2; D may be TRBD1 (5 bases). V was pared by 1 base and J by 8 bases, with 8 bases between. The length of the CDR3 is 12 residues. The germline CDR1 and CDR2 sequences are MGHDK and SYGVNS. CDR3 residues: CASSEWEGGYTF. DNA for the CDR3: TGTGCCAGCAGTGAATGGGAGGGGGGCTACACCTTC.

The CDR3 reads CASSGGGSNTEAFF. The CDR3 bases are TGCGCCAGCAGCGGGGGAGGGAGCAACACTGAAGCTTTCTTT. This chain links TRBV5-1 with TRBJ1-1; maybe TRBD1 (5 bases). This CDR3 spans 14 amino acids. Between the trimmed V and J ends, which lost 4 bases and 2 bases, there was a span of 12 bases. Germline CDR1 and CDR2: SGHRS and YFSETQ.

CDR3 bases: TGTGCCAGCAGCGCCACAGGGACCGGGGAGCTGTTTTTT. It is translated as CASSATGTGELFF. The chain is built from TRBV9 and TRBJ2-2; possible D gene TRBD1, 6 bases. V was cut by 3 bases and J by 5 bases, with 8 bases left in between. The CDR3 is made up of 13 amino acids. The germline gives CDR1 SGDLS, CDR2 YYNGEE.

This clone was seen more than once but under ten times. The chain recombines TRBV19 with TRBJ2-1; D unresolved. The CDR3 length is 13 residues. Germline CDR1 reads LNHDA; CDR2 reads SQIVND (reference sequence). Trimming removed 3 bases at V and 10 bases at J, with 13 bases between. The CDR3 coding sequence is TGTGCCAGTAGTATGTGGTCTAGTGGGGAGCAGTTCTTC. Protein: CASSMWSSGEQFF.

The chain links TRBV28 to TRBJ1-2, with no clear D. V dropped 5 bases and J dropped 7 bases, with 14 bases sitting between them. Germline V gene data show CDR1 as MDHEN and CDR2 as SYDVKM. This CDR3 has 13 amino acids. CDR3 bases: TGTGCCAGCAGTGGGTGGAGGGTTGGTGGCTACACCTTC. Translating it yields CASSGWRVGGYTF.